This entry concerns a single T cell receptor (beta chain). With 5 bases removed from V and 7 bases from J, the gap between germline ends came to 15 bases. Germline-derived CDR1 and CDR2 are MNHEY and SMNVEV (reference sequence). This CDR3 comprises 13 residues. This record belongs to a study of blood T cell repertoires in COVID-19. As for the study in general: PBMCs, B-cell-depleted T cells, or T cells provided the cDNA or gDNA that made up the material.

Original analysis: Reference gene primers were amplified, and this amplification served to estimate nucleated cell counts. Using immunoSEQ multiplex PCR, the repertoire was profiled, and TCRdb retains in-frame clones only, with some absent. The D gene and trimming were derived from the DNA, and the V and J assignments and clone size from that table. The data show over 200,000 clones, about 83% seen once. J is TRBJ2-7 and V is TRBV27, with D maybe TRBD1 (5 bases). What was sequenced was peripheral blood. This TCR was recovered from a woman aged 30 to 39 with COVID-19, enrolled during active disease. The CDR3 region is CASSISRVAEQYF. The CDR3, as DNA: TGTGCCAGCAGTATCTCCAGGGTTGCGGAGCAGTACTTC.